This TCR beta chain was profiled in a study of cytomegalovirus exposure and HLA in healthy donors. Study-level findings and limits: Compared with the approximately 680-donor mean, an Asian-associated ancestry cluster reportedly had fewer N-insertions, according to a later analysis. Accurate prediction of HLA-A and HLA-B alleles (for most subjects) was reportedly achieved from TCR beta sequences.

Comments on this clone: Its antigen remains unidentified.

PCR amplification relied on 60 Vbeta primers (plus 13 Jbeta primers). Original handling: Roughly 73 million unique TCR beta chains, about 11 million of them shared, were counted by a later analysis. TCRdb keeps only in-frame clones here, not all; method: immunoSEQ multiplex PCR. From that table come the V and J calls and clone size; the DNA was used to work out D and trimming. Its table lists under 90,000 clones. The CDR3 consists of 19 residues. Per germline, CDR1 SGHNT and CDR2 YENEEA. J gave up 8 bases and V 4 bases, and 23 bases lay outside the gene matches. This chain uses TRBV11-3 with TRBJ2-1; 7 positions match TRBD2. Input material: PBMCs. The clonotype was recovered from a man aged 50 to 60 in good health and CMV-seropositive. The CDR3 bases are TGTGCCAGCAGCTCTACGACGACTAGCCGGACGGAAAGTTTCCATGAGCAGTTCTTC. Encoded protein: CASSSTTTSRTESFHEQFF.